These T cell receptor beta chains were read from a single sample in a study of T cell responses to AZD1222 COVID-19 vaccine. Clones were sequenced by immunoSEQ multiplex PCR, and TCRdb holds only the in-frame ones, with some missing. The sample consists of fewer than 150,000 clones, around 89% of them appearing once. This specimen was peripheral blood, taken 28 days after the second AZD1222 dose. The receptors were sampled from an adult who received the AZD1222 COVID-19 vaccine. Each CDR3 is given with its conserved first and last residue. A D gene is named only where the DNA matches it firmly. Only part of the rows carry a size: once, few, many, or a class if the clone is expanded.

J	D	size	V	DNA	CDR3
TRBJ1-1	NA	NA	TRBV20-1	TGCAGTGCGAGTGGACAGCCAAACACTGAAGCTTTCTTT	CSASGQPNTEAFF
TRBJ1-5	TRBD1	NA	TRBV30	TGTGCCTGGGGTGTGGGGACAGTCTATCAGCCCCAGCATTTT	CAWGVGTVYQPQHF
TRBJ1-5	NA	NA	TRBV28	TGTGCCAGCAGAGGGGGAGGGCATCAGCCCCAGCATTTT	CASRGGGHQPQHF
TRBJ2-7	NA	NA	TRBV7-9	TGTGCCAGCAGCTTATTGGTGGGGGTTGCACGCGAGCAGTACTTC	CASSLLVGVAREQYF
TRBJ2-7	NA	NA	TRBV7-2	TGTGCCAGCACCACGATGAACGAGCAGTACTTC	CASTTMNEQYF
TRBJ1-5	NA	NA	TRBV7-6	TGTGCCAGCAGCTTAGGTACAGGCATGCATTTT	CASSLGTGMHF
TRBJ1-3	NA	NA	TRBV5-8	TGTGCCAGCAGCTTGCCCGGGGTTTACTCTGGAAACACCATATATTTT	CASSLPGVYSGNTIYF
TRBJ2-5	NA	NA	TRBV4-1	TGCGCCAGCAGCCTCTTACAAGAAGAGACCCAGTACTTC	CASSLLQEETQYF
TRBJ1-2	NA	NA	TRBV15	TGTGCCACCAGCAGAGATGAGGATCCCGGCTATGGCTACACCTTC	CATSRDEDPGYGYTF
TRBJ1-1	NA	NA	TRBV7-9	TGTGCCAGCAGCCCAGGACGGAGCACTGAAGCTTTCTTT	CASSPGRSTEAFF
TRBJ2-2	TRBD2	NA	TRBV9	TGTGCCAGCAGCGTGCCTAGCGGGAGACCGAACACCGGGGAGCTGTTTTTT	CASSVPSGRPNTGELFF
TRBJ1-1	NA	once	TRBV11-2	TGTGCCAGCAGCTTATCCCGGGGAGTAGAGACTGAAGCTTTCTTT	CASSLSRGVETEAFF
TRBJ2-6	NA	NA	TRBV10-3	TGTGCCATAATGGCAGGGCTCCCCTCTGGGGCCAACGTCCTGACTTTC	CAIMAGLPSGANVLTF
TRBJ2-5	NA	NA	TRBV19	TGTGCCAGTAGTAACTGGGATTCTGGGCGGGCCCAGTACTTC	CASSNWDSGRAQYF
TRBJ1-5	NA	NA	TRBV19	TGTGCCAGTAGTATAAAAAGGGGGGGGTCTCATCAGCCCCAGCATTTT	CASSIKRGGSHQPQHF
TRBJ1-1	NA	NA	TRBV3-1/TRBV3-2	TGTGCCAGCAGCCGTGGGAGCCCTGAAGCTTTCTTT	CASSRGSPEAFF
TRBJ2-1	TRBD1	once	TRBV11-3	TGTGCCAGCAGCTTCTCGAGACAGGGCGCCAATGAGCAGTTCTTC	CASSFSRQGANEQFF
TRBJ2-7	TRBD2	NA	TRBV28	TGTGCCAGCAGTATTATAACTAGCGGGAGGGCCCTAGAGCAGTACTTC	CASSIITSGRALEQYF
TRBJ1-5	NA	NA	TRBV28	TGTGCCAGCAGTTCCCCAGGAGGCAATCAGCCCCAGCATTTT	CASSSPGGNQPQHF
TRBJ2-2	NA	NA	TRBV1	TGCACCAGCACCCCAAGCGGACTATCGAACACCGGGGAGCTGTTTTTT	CTSTPSGLSNTGELFF
TRBJ2-7	NA	NA	TRBV4-2	TGTGCCAGCAGCCACGGGAAAGGGTACGAGCAGTACTTC	CASSHGKGYEQYF
TRBJ1-5	NA	NA	TRBV3-1/TRBV3-2	TGTGCCAGCAGCCAAGACCCACAGGGACTCGGCAATCAGCCCCAGCATTTT	CASSQDPQGLGNQPQHF
TRBJ2-1	TRBD2	NA	TRBV9	TGTGCCAGCAGCGTAGAGGAAGGTAGCGGGGGGTGGAATGAGCAGTTCTTC	CASSVEEGSGGWNEQFF
TRBJ2-7	NA	NA	TRBV9	TGTGCCAGCAGCGTCGGTTTGGGTATAGCCGAGCAGTACTTC	CASSVGLGIAEQYF
TRBJ2-1	TRBD2	NA	TRBV27	TGTGCCAGCAGACTGACCGGGACTACCTACAATGAGCAGTTCTTC	CASRLTGTTYNEQFF
TRBJ2-2	NA	NA	TRBV27	TGTGCCAGCAGTTTATCGTTGAAGCTCGGGGAGCTGTTTTTT	CASSLSLKLGELFF
TRBJ1-4	NA	many	TRBV12-3/TRBV12-4	TGTGCCAGCAGTGTGGCCAATGAAAAACTGTTTTTT	CASSVANEKLFF
TRBJ2-7	TRBD1	few	TRBV15	TGTGCCACCACTGCAGACAGGGGGGGGACCTACGAGCAGTACTTC	CATTADRGGTYEQYF
TRBJ2-1	NA	NA	TRBV18	TGTGCCAGCTCACCACCGGCCTGGGCCTGGCAGTTCTTC	CASSPPAWAWQFF
TRBJ2-2	TRBD1	NA	TRBV27	TGTGCCAGCAGTTTAGTGTACAGGGGTGCCGGGGAGCTGTTTTTT	CASSLVYRGAGELFF
TRBJ2-5	NA	NA	TRBV24-1	TGTGCCACCAGTGATTTGTCTGGCTCAGGGGAGACCCAGTACTTC	CATSDLSGSGETQYF